The 18 T cell receptor beta chains below were found in one sample sequenced in a study of cytomegalovirus exposure and HLA in healthy donors. The repertoire was sequenced with immunoSEQ multiplex PCR; TCRdb's copy has only in-frame clones and lacks some. The data show around 200,000 clones, roughly 80% seen once. Material: PBMCs. The source is a woman aged 18-29 years in good health and CMV-seropositive.

This clone was detected only a few times. The chain recombines TRBV11-2 with TRBJ2-3; TRBD2 matches 9 bases. The CDR3 loop spans 17 amino acids. With V trimmed by 5 bases and J by 2 bases, 11 bases remained unmatched. Per germline, CDR1 SGHAT and CDR2 FQNNGV. CDR3 nucleotide sequence: TGTGCCAGCAGCGCAGGACTAGCGTCGACCTTCACAGATACGCAGTATTTT. It translates to CASSAGLASTFTDTQYF. Drawing the rest from reference TRBV11-2 and TRBJ2-3, the complete variable domain is EAGVAQSPRYKIIEKRQSVAFWCNPISGHATLYWYQQILGQGPKLLIQFQNNGVVDDSQLPKDRFSAERLKGVDSTLKIQPAKLEDSAVYLCASSAGLASTFTDTQYFGPGTRLTVL.

The V gene is TRBV28, the J gene TRBJ1-2, with D perhaps matching TRBD1 (6 bases). This CDR3 has 12 residues. CDR1 is MDHEN and CDR2 is SYDVKM in the germline V gene. The V gene lost 4 bases and the J gene lost 7 bases, with 10 bases spanning the gap. CDR3 residues: CASSSGAFGYTF. CDR3 in DNA: TGTGCCAGCAGTTCAGGGGCCTTTGGCTACACCTTC.

The rearrangement links TRBV7-3 to TRBJ2-3, with a tentative D call TRBD2 (5 bases). The CDR3 runs to 14 residues. V dropped 4 bases and J dropped 5 bases, with 13 bases sitting between them. Germline V CDR1 and CDR2: SGHTA, FQGTGA. CDR3 sequence: CASSSTSSQDTQYF. CDR3 in DNA: TGTGCCAGCAGCTCTACTAGTTCACAAGATACGCAGTATTTT. Combining the CDR3 with reference TRBV7-3 and TRBJ2-3 gives the whole variable domain GAGVSQTPSNKVTEKGKYVELRCDPISGHTALYWYRQSLGQGPEFLIYFQGTGAADDSGLPNDRFFAVRPEGSVSTLKIQRTERGDSAVYLCASSSTSSQDTQYFGPGTRLTVL.

In its sample, this clone was seen many times. The chain links TRBV5-1 to TRBJ2-7; unclear D gene. The CDR3 runs to 14 residues. CDR1 and CDR2 (germline): SGHRS, YFSETQ. V was pared by 3 bases and J by 5 bases, with 15 bases between. CDR3 amino acids: CASSYLGVEHEQYF. The CDR3 coding sequence is TGCGCCAGCAGCTACCTAGGCGTGGAACACGAGCAGTACTTC.

With regard to this clone: Relative to the germline gene, one junction end is altered; a read error may explain this. The chain couples TRBV5-4 to TRBJ2-7, with TRBD1 matching over 10 bases. The CDR3 contains 13 residues. CDR1 is SGHNT and CDR2 is YYREEE in the germline V gene (reference sequence). The chain's CDR3 is CASSLHIRDRGVF. The CDR3 bases are TGTGCCAGCAGCTTGCATATCCGGGACAGGGGCGTCTTC.

The chain carries TRBV18 and TRBJ1-5; 12 bases agree with TRBD1. This CDR3 region has 18 residues. J gave up 3 bases and V 5 bases, and 11 bases lay outside the gene matches. Looked up from germline, CDR1 is KGHSH and CDR2 is LQKENI. Here the CDR3 DNA reads TGTGCCAGCTCATTTCGACCCCGGGACAGGGGGCCCAATCAGCCCCAGCATTTT. Amino acid sequence: CASSFRPRDRGPNQPQHF.

This chain joins TRBV4-3 and TRBJ1-2; D remains ambiguous. The CDR3 is made up of 14 amino acids. The V and J ends lost 4 bases and 6 bases respectively, with 15 bases between them. CDR1 LGHNA and CDR2 YSLEER come from the germline V gene. CDR3 loop: CASSRHNLIDGYTF. As DNA, the CDR3 is TGCGCCAGCAGCCGTCATAACCTAATCGATGGCTACACCTTC.

The chain uses TRBV29-1 and TRBJ1-5; 10 nucleotides match TRBD1. V gave up 5 bases and J gave up 1 base; unmatched junction bases: 17. CDR1 and CDR2 (germline): SQVTM, ANQGSEA. This CDR3 region has 19 residues. In DNA, the CDR3 is TGCAGCGTTTGTCACCGGGACAGGGGATATTCACGGAGCAATCAGCCCCAGCATTTT. Translated, it gives CSVCHRDRGYSRSNQPQHF.

The chain carries TRBV9 and TRBJ2-4, with a possible D match to TRBD2 (5 bases). The V gene's germline CDR1 is SGDLS and CDR2 YYNGEE. This CDR3 comprises 14 residues. V was pared by 4 bases and J by 0 bases, with 8 bases between. The CDR3 region is CASSQTIAKNIQYF. The DNA for the CDR3 is TGTGCCAGCAGCCAGACTATAGCCAAAAACATTCAGTACTTC.

This rearrangement joins TRBV7-6 to TRBJ2-6; 11 bases agree with TRBD1. V gave up 5 bases and J gave up 0 bases; unmatched junction bases: 6. In germline, CDR1 is SGHVS, CDR2 FNYEAQ. This CDR3 has 18 amino acids. The CDR3 DNA reads as TGTGCCAGCAGCCAAGGACAGGGGGCCCTCTCTGGGGCCAACGTCCTGACTTTC. Protein sequence: CASSQGQGALSGANVLTF.

V gene TRBV4-2 combines with J gene TRBJ2-5; D is unresolved. This CDR3 is built from 15 residues. CDR1 and CDR2 (germline): LGHNA, YNFKEQ. V gave up 0 bases and J gave up 1 base, with 9 bases separating them. CDR3 amino acids: CASSQDRGSQETQYF. CDR3 in DNA: TGTGCCAGCAGCCAAGATCGAGGCAGCCAAGAGACCCAGTACTTC.

This chain links TRBV2 with TRBJ1-1; TRBD1 matches at 9 bases. Trimming took 4 bases from V and 4 from J; bases not matched to a gene: 4. This CDR3 has 14 residues. CDR1 is SNHLY and CDR2 is FYNNEI in the germline V gene. The CDR3 DNA sequence: TGTGCCAGCAGTGTACGACAGGGGGGCACTGAAGCTTTCTTT. Its translation: CASSVRQGGTEAFF.

The chain is built from TRBV25-1 and TRBJ1-2; 7 nucleotides match TRBD1. Germline CDR1 MGHDK, CDR2 SYGVNS. The J segment lost 8 bases and the V segment lost 3 bases, leaving 3 bases of the junction unmatched. The length of the CDR3 is 12 residues. CDR3 DNA: TGTGCCAGCAGTGAGCAGGGGGGAGGCTACACCTTC. Its protein is CASSEQGGGYTF.

V and J are TRBV19 and TRBJ2-1; D unclear. CDR3 length equals 13 residues. Germline V lookup: CDR1 LNHDA, CDR2 SQIVND (reference sequence). Trimming cost V 5 bases and J 4 bases, with 9 bases left between them. As DNA, the CDR3 is TGTGCCAGTAGTGTGGGCCGATACAATGAGCAGTTCTTC. Its translation is CASSVGRYNEQFF.

The V and J genes are TRBV7-9 and TRBJ2-2, with 10 bases identical to TRBD1. With V trimmed by 6 bases and J by 4 bases, 8 bases remained unmatched. CDR3 length: 16 amino acids. Germline V gene data show CDR1 as SEHNR and CDR2 as FQNEAQ (reference sequence). CDR3: CASSHLRDRGTGELFF. The CDR3 region has the DNA TGTGCCAGCAGTCACCTCCGGGACAGGGGCACCGGGGAGCTGTTTTTT.

The rearrangement links TRBV6-6 to TRBJ2-7, with TRBD2 as a possible D gene (6 bases). Trimming left V 6 bases short and J 2 bases short, with 17 bases between. The CDR3 extends over 15 amino acids. Germline CDR1 reads MNHNY; CDR2 reads SVGAGI (reference sequence). CDR3 nucleotide sequence: TGTGCCAGCAGAAGAACGCCTAGCGATCCCTACGAGCAGTACTTC. Its protein product is CASRRTPSDPYEQYF.

The chain links TRBV27 to TRBJ2-5, with TRBD1 matching over 7 bases. V shed 6 bases and J 4 bases; nucleotides not matched to a gene: 2. The CDR3 covers 12 residues. The germline V gene encodes CDR1 MNHEY and CDR2 SMNVEV (reference sequence). The CDR3 DNA reads TGTGCCAGCAGGACAGGGTTAGAGACCCAGTACTTC. Its protein is CASRTGLETQYF.

The chain recombines TRBV9 with TRBJ2-7; 10 bases fit TRBD1. The V gene's germline CDR1 is SGDLS and CDR2 YYNGEE. With V trimmed by 3 bases and J by 5 bases, 5 bases remained unmatched. This CDR3 is 14 amino acids long. The CDR3 DNA sequence: TGTGCCAGCAGCGCCCGGGACAGGGGCCACGAGCAGTACTTC. It yields the protein CASSARDRGHEQYF.